This T cell receptor (beta chain) stems from a study of blood T cell repertoires in COVID-19. Overall study context: Spain, Italy and the United States supplied samples that represented acute and convalescent COVID-19. T cells, B-cell-depleted T cells, or PBMCs supplied cDNA or gDNA.

Original analysis: Amplification from reference gene primers served as the basis for estimated nucleated cell counts. The data were produced by immunoSEQ multiplex PCR, yet TCRdb's version contains in-frame clones alone and is incomplete. The D gene and trimming were derived from the DNA, and the V and J assignments and clone size from that table. This table holds about 200,000 clones, roughly 90% found once. J gave up 1 base and V 5 bases, and 12 bases lay outside the gene matches. The length of the CDR3 is 17 residues. Germline CDR1 is SEHNR and CDR2 is FQNEAQ (reference sequence). This chain connects TRBV7-9 to TRBJ1-1; 8 bases match TRBD1. Material: peripheral blood. This clonotype originated in a man aged 50 to 60 with acute or convalescent COVID-19. CDR3 in DNA: TGTGCCAGCAGCCCGCGGGGCCGCGGACAGGGGAACACTGAAGCTTTCTTT. Its protein product is CASSPRGRGQGNTEAFF.